Listed below are T cell receptor beta chains from one sample, sequenced in a study of blood T cell repertoires in COVID-19. Produced via immunoSEQ multiplex PCR; TCRdb's table is partial and in-frame only. The sample carries 210,000 or so clones, more than 75% recorded once. Sequenced material: PBMCs or T cells enriched from blood (not recorded which). Receptors originate from a man younger than 40 with acute COVID-19. Each CDR3 is given with its conserved first and last residue.

J | V | CDR3
TRBJ1-1 | TRBV5-1 | CASSLELQGVSEAFF
TRBJ2-1 | TRBV9 | CASSVGLAGGKGSSYNEQFF
TRBJ2-5 | TRBV5-1 | CASSPVLGGEETQYF
TRBJ1-5 | TRBV5-5 | CASSLAGGNQPQHF
TRBJ2-7 | TRBV27 | CASSVTGTGPYEQYF
TRBJ1-3 | TRBV4-2 | CASSQDPQGMVDTIYF
TRBJ2-7 | TRBV7-3 | CASSSGQAAGEQYF
TRBJ2-1 | TRBV5-6 | CASSLGQNSYNEQFF
TRBJ2-1 | TRBV12-5 | CAAQGMGAYNEQFF
TRBJ2-3 | TRBV7-2 | CASSLGTGGRDTQYF
TRBJ2-1 | TRBV7-3 | CASSPTGLAGAYNEQFF
TRBJ1-5 | TRBV5-5 | CASSLADSSNQPQHF
TRBJ2-3 | TRBV5-1 | CASSPSETQGTQYF
TRBJ1-1 | TRBV6-5 | CASSPPGGLGTEAFF
TRBJ1-2 | TRBV6-5 | CASRQEANYGYTF
TRBJ1-5 | TRBV30 | CAWRGPGNQPQHF
TRBJ1-2 | TRBV13 | CASSPGQGALISGGYTF
TRBJ2-3 | TRBV11-2 | CASSLEVDRGRKDTQYF
TRBJ1-2 | TRBV6-1 | CASSEPSGQGYGYTF
TRBJ1-3 | TRBV28 | CASFRGAGGLSGNTIYF
TRBJ2-1 | TRBV2 | CASSGTSAYNEQFF
TRBJ1-1 | TRBV5-1 | CASSSGDRGRNNEAFF
TRBJ1-1 | TRBV2 | CASNGGKEGAFF
TRBJ1-5 | TRBV15 | CATSSIKQGYNQPQHF
TRBJ2-1 | TRBV18 | CASSRSGGLNEQFF
TRBJ1-2 | TRBV11-2 | CASSLEWFRGYTF
TRBJ2-1 | TRBV16 | CASSLLAAYNEQFF
TRBJ2-1 | TRBV6-1 | CASSEILAGGYNEQFF
TRBJ1-2 | TRBV7-2 | CASSLNRGYGYTF
TRBJ1-2 | TRBV12-3/TRBV12-4 | CASSLSEGLGYTF
TRBJ2-6 | TRBV27 | CASSALTGATSGANVLTF
TRBJ1-5 | TRBV19 | CASSITGTDSNQPQHF
TRBJ2-2 | TRBV9 | CASSVGGDTGELFF
TRBJ1-1 | TRBV9 | CASSVDPGSNTEAFF
TRBJ1-5 | TRBV28 | CASTELSNQPQHF
TRBJ2-3 | TRBV21-1 | CASSSRLQRGGPFSADTQYF
TRBJ2-3 | TRBV2 | CASSFIGGETDTQYF
TRBJ2-7 | TRBV2 | CASSEQRGAPQQYF
TRBJ2-3 | TRBV27 | CASISPTGDSWLGTQYF
TRBJ1-3 | TRBV10-2 | CASSGAGLSGNTIYF
TRBJ2-1 | TRBV9 | CASSVKTSGYSYNEQFF
TRBJ1-2 | TRBV5-1 | CASSLPGQAVLNGYTF
TRBJ2-7 | TRBV3-1/TRBV3-2 | CASSGELDIGEQYF
TRBJ2-5 | TRBV2 | CASTKPTGGQYF
TRBJ1-2 | TRBV10-1 | CASSDYREGGYTF
TRBJ2-7 | TRBV10-1 | CASSGTTGTRSPYEQYF
TRBJ2-5 | TRBV2 | CASTGGPGETQYF
TRBJ1-5 | TRBV4-1 | CASSQTEGGRLRGYSNQPQHF
TRBJ1-5 | TRBV9 | CASSATGGNQPQHF
TRBJ1-1 | TRBV6-5 | CASRSSVPEAFF
TRBJ2-7 | TRBV7-6 | CASSPRRGEQYF
TRBJ1-5 | TRBV4-1 | CASSQDRTGYYQPQHF
TRBJ1-1 | TRBV19 | CASSIEGGLRNTEAFF
TRBJ2-7 | TRBV4-1 | CASSQAQGLYEQYF
TRBJ2-2 | TRBV7-6 | CASSSRGSSTGELFF
TRBJ2-7 | TRBV19 | CASSLRQRNYEQYF